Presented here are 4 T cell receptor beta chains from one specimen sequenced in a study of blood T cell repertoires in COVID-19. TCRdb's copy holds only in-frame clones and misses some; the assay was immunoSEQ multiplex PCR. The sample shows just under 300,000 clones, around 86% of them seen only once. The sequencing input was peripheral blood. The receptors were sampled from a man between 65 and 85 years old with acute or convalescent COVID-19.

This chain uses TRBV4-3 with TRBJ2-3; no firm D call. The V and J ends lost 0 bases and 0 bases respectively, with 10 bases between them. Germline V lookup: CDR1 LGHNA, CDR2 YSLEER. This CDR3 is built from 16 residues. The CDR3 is CASSQEIRVSTDTQYF. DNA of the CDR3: TGCGCCAGCAGCCAAGAGATTAGAGTCAGCACAGATACGCAGTATTTT.

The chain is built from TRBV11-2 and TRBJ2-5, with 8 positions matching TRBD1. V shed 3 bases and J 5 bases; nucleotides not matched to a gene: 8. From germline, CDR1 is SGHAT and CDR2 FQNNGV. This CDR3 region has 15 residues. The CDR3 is CASSFISGQGETQYF. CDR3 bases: TGTGCCAGCAGCTTTATCTCCGGACAGGGTGAGACCCAGTACTTC.

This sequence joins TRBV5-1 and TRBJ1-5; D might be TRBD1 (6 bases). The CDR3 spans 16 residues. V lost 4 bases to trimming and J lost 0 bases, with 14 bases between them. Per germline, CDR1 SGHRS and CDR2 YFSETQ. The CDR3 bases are TGCGCCAGCAGCCCCCGGACAGCTAATAGCAATCAGCCCCAGCATTTT. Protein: CASSPRTANSNQPQHF.

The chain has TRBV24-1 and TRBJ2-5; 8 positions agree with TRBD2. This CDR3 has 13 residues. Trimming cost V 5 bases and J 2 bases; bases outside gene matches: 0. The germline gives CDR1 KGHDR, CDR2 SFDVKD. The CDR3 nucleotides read TGTGCCACCAGTGGCGGGGGGCAAGAGACCCAGTACTTC. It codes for CATSGGGQETQYF.